The TCR beta chain described here comes from a study of T cells in Graves' hyperthyroidism and ophthalmopathy. V was cut by 4 bases and J by 7 bases, with 14 bases left in between. The germline gives CDR1 SGHRS, CDR2 YFSETQ. This CDR3 has 14 amino acids. RNA transcripts were the template for amplifying TCR beta CDR3 regions. TCR CDR3 underwent first-round RT-PCR with the HTBI primer set. From the multiplex PCR reads, TCRdb called clonotypes with MiXCR, one entry per CDR3 protein. Of hundreds of thousands of distinct CDR3 sequences listed, about 38% are singletons. The receptor's source is a man between 18 and 29 years old with Graves' hyperthyroidism. This chain connects TRBV5-1 to TRBJ1-4; the D gene is possibly TRBD1 (6 bases). Sequencing was performed on blood. In DNA, the CDR3 is TGCGCCAGCAGCCTCCAGGGGCGGGCTGAAAAACTGTTTTTT. Encoded protein: CASSLQGRAEKLFF.